These 10 T cell receptor beta chains came from one sample sequenced in a study of CD8 T cells in Susac syndrome. With random hexamers, 0.5 to 1 ug RNA was reverse transcribed. From the immunoSEQ multiplex PCR reads, TCRdb called clonotypes with MiXCR, one entry per CDR3 protein. Seen here are some 160,000 distinct CDR3 sequences, approximately 95% observed once, and the top ten hold 0.15% to 0.2%. Sequencing was done on a sample of CD8+ T cells from PBMCs. All receptors derive from a human donor with multiple sclerosis.

The J gene is TRBJ1-2, the V gene TRBV3-1; 10 bases map to TRBD1. This CDR3 comprises 15 residues. The J segment lost 4 bases and the V segment lost 4 bases, leaving 6 bases of the junction unmatched. Per germline, CDR1 LGHDT and CDR2 YNNKEL (reference sequence). The CDR3 DNA is TGTGCCAGCAGCCCCGGACAGGGGGTGCTCTATGGCTACACCTTC. It yields the protein CASSPGQGVLYGYTF.

The rearrangement uses TRBV30 and TRBJ1-2; D uncertain. Per germline, CDR1 GTSNPN and CDR2 SVGIG (reference sequence). V lost 4 bases and J 0 bases, leaving 18 bases between the germline ends. The CDR3 has 16 amino acids. The CDR3 is CAWTAIGSATNYGYTF. The CDR3 DNA is TGTGCCTGGACCGCAATCGGCAGTGCAACTAACTATGGCTACACCTTC.

V gene TRBV20-1 combines with J gene TRBJ2-7; D unclear. This CDR3 region has 14 residues. The germline CDR1 and CDR2 sequences are DFQATT and SNEGSKA (reference sequence). V was shortened by 0 bases and J by 4 bases, with 13 bases between the two germline ends. CDR3 DNA sequence: TGCAGTGCTAGAGATAGTGGGTTGGGGTACGAGCAGTACTTC. Amino acids: CSARDSGLGYEQYF.

This chain connects TRBV7-9 to TRBJ2-7, with D unclear. CDR1 is SEHNR, CDR2 FQNEAQ, per germline (reference sequence). The CDR3 runs 12 residues. V dropped 3 bases and J dropped 6 bases, with 9 bases sitting between them. In DNA, the CDR3 is TGTGCCAGCAGCTTTTACCTCTCCGAGCAGTACTTC. This codes for CASSFYLSEQYF.

The chain employs TRBV29-1 and TRBJ2-7, with D possibly called TRBD1 or TRBD2 (5 bases each). Germline assignment: CDR1 SQVTM and CDR2 ANQGSEA. V was shortened by 3 bases and J by 3 bases, with 18 bases between the two germline ends. The length of the CDR3 is 15 residues. Here the CDR3 DNA reads TGCAGCGTTGAGTCCGGCAGGGTCGAGGGCTACGAGCAGTACTTC. Translated, it gives CSVESGRVEGYEQYF.

J is TRBJ2-2 and V is TRBV2; no clear D. The CDR3 is 14 residues long. V was cut by 7 bases and J by 4 bases, with 13 bases left in between. CDR1 and CDR2 (germline): SNHLY, FYNNEI. CDR3 sequence (DNA): TGTGCCAGCACAACGACGCCGGGCACCGGGGAGCTGTTTTTT. It specifies CASTTTPGTGELFF.

This chain links TRBV12-3 or TRBV12-4 with TRBJ1-5, with unresolved D. Deletions cut 1 base from V and 3 bases from J, with 13 bases between. The CDR3 is made up of 16 amino acids. CDR3 region: CASSLEAFGPNQPQHF. The DNA for the CDR3 is TGTGCCAGCAGTTTAGAGGCCTTCGGCCCCAATCAGCCCCAGCATTTT.

The genes are TRBV27 and TRBJ1-1; 7 nucleotides match TRBD1. Looked up from germline, CDR1 is MNHEY and CDR2 is SMNVEV (reference sequence). The CDR3 extends over 14 amino acids. V shed 1 base and J 4 bases; nucleotides not matched to a gene: 3. The CDR3 here is CASSLYQGGTEAFF. As DNA, the CDR3 is TGTGCCAGCAGTTTATATCAGGGGGGCACTGAAGCTTTCTTT.

This chain uses TRBV28 with TRBJ1-4; 7 positions match TRBD1. V shed 4 bases and J 3 bases; nucleotides not matched to a gene: 2. Germline-derived CDR1 and CDR2 are MDHEN and SYDVKM. This CDR3 has 14 residues. The CDR3 nucleotides read TGTGCCAGCAGTTACGGGACAGCTAATGAAAAACTGTTTTTT. Translation gives CASSYGTANEKLFF.

The chain couples TRBV2 to TRBJ1-1; D unclear. The CDR3 is 12 amino acids. Trimming stripped 4 bases from V and 4 bases from J, with 7 bases between. The germline gives CDR1 SNHLY, CDR2 FYNNEI. The CDR3 sequence: CASSGKLTEAFF. The CDR3 DNA follows: TGTGCCAGCAGTGGTAAGCTCACTGAAGCTTTCTTT.